This T cell receptor (beta chain) was found in a study of cytomegalovirus exposure and HLA in healthy donors (dated by TCRdb to about 2017). Background for the entire study: An earlier analysis of approximately 640 of the donors reported 276 Gb of sequence data and 117 million unique TCR beta sequences from 150 million to 200 million T cells. An early release covering 500 to 750 HLA-typed donors comprised approximately 290 gigabases of sequencing data and some 79 million unique TCR sequences. Of the approximately 400 genotyped donors, roughly 80% fell in the genetic ancestry cluster associated with self-reported Caucasian donors. The study aimed to test whether cataloging public T cell receptors could reveal signatures of past pathogen exposure. The T cell repertoires of roughly 660 subjects were profiled by immunosequencing and related to cytomegalovirus serostatus. In addition to the first cohort of hundreds of subjects, a separate validation cohort of around 110 different subjects was used. To predict cytomegalovirus infection status, the study brought together high-throughput TCR immunosequencing, statistical association of individual TCRs with disease status, and machine learning. In a later analysis, previously published TCR beta repertoires from about 640 donors were re-analyzed and high-resolution HLA genotyping was added so that TCR occurrence patterns could be studied. Rather than using new phenotypic data, the later analysis identified candidate immune exposures from TCR beta sequences and from how often those sequences occurred across donors. An earlier analysis of approximately 580 of the donors used high-throughput TCR beta sequencing to judge whether each TCR beta V gene segment behaved as functional or pseudogenic. Donor age, sex, ethnicity and CMV serostatus were compiled together with the repertoire data. In a later genetic analysis, genome-wide SNP genotypes for 398 of the 666 donors were used, and that subset was treated as a discovery cohort. All discovery cohort repertoires had been generated on a single sequencing platform. Both class I and class II loci were covered by HLA typing, at four-digit resolution. Typing coverage varied by locus: roughly 620-630 donors for A, B, C, DRB1 and DQB1; roughly 510 for DQA1; approximately 610 for DPA1; some 470 for DPB1. Four to six DR-DQ haplotypes were handled as single units for association and clustering, since linkage in the cohort was strong. Among about 370 genotyped donors of the cohort, an average of roughly 230,000 unique TCR beta nucleotide sequences was sequenced per donor, of which about 18% were non-productive.

In total, 500 to 700 healthy bone marrow donors made up the cohort. All cohort members were sampled while nominally healthy, although unrecorded immune exposures were likely present. The donor was CMV seropositive and belonged to the group of some 290 seropositive cohort members. A peripheral blood sample was provided by each donor, and peripheral blood mononuclear cells were used for TCR beta sequencing. The Qiagen DNeasy Blood Extraction Kit was used to extract genomic DNA from the blood cell samples. Broad study findings and their caveats: A later analysis reported that several top co-occurrence clusters appeared linked to parvovirus B19, influenza, CMV and Epstein-Barr virus. In a later analysis, 16,951 TCR beta sequences were associated with specific HLA alleles at a false discovery rate of 0.05. In vitro tests confirmed that a few of the cytomegalovirus-associated TCR beta chains recognize cytomegalovirus antigens. A later genetic analysis associated a missense DCLRE1C variant with V-gene and J-gene trimming of TCR beta chains, and an independent cohort replicated the association. A cluster of highly shared sequence variants was judged likely to be a technical artifact of the sequencing pipeline. Most TCR sequences were observed very rarely across donors, whereas some public TCRs were present in many individuals. When HLA alleles, especially DR and DQ, strongly co-occurred, attributing TCR associations to individual alleles was difficult. The classifier was reported to diagnose cytomegalovirus status with high specificity and sensitivity in both the original and validation cohorts. The earlier analysis of about 600 of the donors excluded 15 to 20 rarely observed V segments, including chromosome 9 orphons, because counts were too low. CMV serostatus was the only immune exposure information available for the cohort. Linkage disequilibrium might explain the correlated functional status among segregating V segments, but an unknown experimental factor could not be excluded. Some IMGT-functional V segments, including TRBV6-2 and TRBV6-3, could not be told apart with the 87-base-pair reads, so those segments were excluded. Presence/absence analyses assumed roughly uniform sequencing depth across donors, an assumption that may not hold. In a later analysis, most CMV-associated TCR beta chains were found to appear HLA-restricted, with HLA associations seemingly driven largely by CMV exposure. A further reported finding was that TCR beta sequences accurately predicted the HLA-A and HLA-B alleles for most subjects in the first cohort. The authors suggested that the approach could potentially be generalized to other disease states and immunological phenotypes. Only TCR beta chains were sequenced in this cohort, and the absence of alpha or paired-chain data limited detectable features. Because some donors lacked HLA typing at each locus, the association tests relied only on the typed subset. Broadly in line with IMGT annotations, most TCR beta V segments showed up in productive rearrangements about 87% or about 30% of the time in an earlier analysis of roughly 590 of the donors. Compared with the roughly 670-donor mean, donors in an Asian-associated ancestry cluster had fewer N-insertions in productive TCRs, according to a later genetic analysis. In a later analysis, HLA-associated TCR beta chains showed more clonal expansion and lower generation probabilities than non-associated chains that were equally common. In the study, 150 to 200 TCR beta chains were listed as associated with cytomegalovirus. In a later analysis, the rate of TCR association differed among HLA loci, with DRB1 alleles having the most associated TCRs and HLA-C alleles having the fewest.

Of note for this clone: It lacks a known antigen. Base qualities are not provided; no much larger clone lies one nucleotide away.

Library generation was performed with the immunoSEQ multiplex PCR assay. A mixture of 60 forward primers for TCR Vbeta segments and 13 reverse primers for TCR Jbeta segments was used in the multiplex PCR. The CDR3 region of rearranged TCR beta genes was amplified from genomic DNA with a multiplex PCR assay. The amplified TCR beta libraries were sequenced on the Illumina HiSeq System as 87-base-pair reads. In the paper's pipeline: In a later analysis, tens of millions of unique TCR beta chains were counted across the approximately 640 repertoires, and roughly 11 million of these chains were shared by at least two donors. Raw reads were error-corrected and collapsed into unique sequences by a nearest-neighbor algorithm in which closely related sequences were merged to remove PCR and sequencing errors. CDR3 sequences were aligned to IMGT reference sequences to assign V, D and J gene segments. For a sequence to be retained, a match of at least six nucleotides to both a V gene segment and a J gene segment was required. A rearrangement counted as productive if the CDR3 had no stop codons and remained in frame with V and J, and every other rearrangement counted as non-productive. Following IMGT convention, CDR3 was defined as the stretch from the second conserved V-encoded cysteine to the conserved J-encoded phenylalanine. Sequences without an unambiguous match to a single V gene segment were excluded from the earlier analysis of several hundred of the donors. An earlier analysis of almost 600 of the donors classified V segments as functional when productive rearrangements were above 56.7% and as segregating when the standard deviation between donors was above 5%. A statistical classification framework was developed to diagnose cytomegalovirus status using the catalog of TCR beta chain sequences. In a later analysis, TCR nucleotide sequences were compared against IMGT/GENE-DB human TR gene sequences so that V and J genes could be assigned. A later analysis assigned CDR3 sequences and most-parsimonious VDJ recombination scenarios with the TCRdist pipeline. In a later analysis, each TCR beta chain was defined by its CDR3 amino acid sequence together with its V-gene family, and reads without a unique V-gene family were excluded. A later analysis removed 500 to 650 highly shared, low-generation-probability nucleotide sequences to deal with suspected cross-contamination and a sequencing artifact. In a later analysis, a clonal expansion index for each public chain was calculated from normalized within-repertoire ranks of inferred template counts. In a later analysis, generation probabilities were computed using a VDJ recombination model fitted to out-of-frame rearrangements, and the results were checked against IGoR. In a later analysis, hypergeometric tests were used to score TCR-TCR, TCR-HLA and TCR-CMV co-occurrence, with a repertoire-size bias correction applied to TCR pairs. To estimate false discovery rates, a later analysis permuted the HLA or CMV assignments 20 times. In a later analysis, co-occurring TCRs were grouped with DBSCAN, and TCRdist sequence similarity was added when clustering was performed within HLA-allele-positive subsets. For co-occurrence clustering, repertoires with fewer than 30,000 or more than 120,000 public chains were excluded, along with roughly five repertoires with anomalous nucleotide sharing. Drawn from immuneACCESS, this table holds only the in-frame rearrangements with V and J called that TCRdb kept. Clones are partly lost; checked studies trace under half to an unresolved V gene and leave the rest unexplained. The DNA gave D and trimming, while V, J and clone size come from that table. In this sample the table shows fewer than 200,000 clones, roughly 12% of which occur a single time. Of the sample, 7.8% is held by the ten largest clones.

The germline V gene provides CDR1 SGHTA and CDR2 FQGNSA. The CDR3 holds 12 amino acids from the cysteine to the phenylalanine. The kept DNA is CDR3 alone, 36 bases in frame from the first base. V is pared back by 4 bases and J by 9 bases, with 10 bases lying between the germline termini. The sample taken for sequencing was PBMCs. This TCR derives from a middle-aged man in good health and CMV-seropositive. The V and J segments used are TRBV7-2 and TRBJ2-1; the D segment cannot be called with confidence. Read as DNA, the sequence is TGTGCCAGCAGCTCCACGGGTGGTGAGCAGTTCTTC. This translates into CASSSTGGEQFF.